Shown below are 5 T cell receptor beta chains from a single sample sequenced in a study of blood T cells in healthy people across ages. Sample-barcoded 5' priming and a J-beta primer mix drove a second PCR of roughly 6 to 12 cycles. TCRdb reprocessed the 5' RACE reads with MiXCR, giving one entry per CDR3 protein. This table holds about 1.6 million distinct CDR3 sequences, roughly 32% found once. Sequences were obtained from blood. These receptors all come from a woman in her twenties or thirties in good health.

The chain links TRBV5-6 to TRBJ1-2; tentatively, D is TRBD1 (5 bases). Trimming left V 4 bases short and J 7 bases short, with 11 bases between. The CDR3 spans 12 residues. Germline V gene data show CDR1 as SGHDT and CDR2 as YYEEEE. CDR3 DNA sequence: TGTGCCAGCAGCCGGCCGGGGGGTGGCTACACCTTC. Amino acids: CASSRPGGGYTF.

This chain links TRBV5-1 with TRBJ2-7, with D perhaps TRBD1 or TRBD2 (5 bases each). V lost 7 bases and J 6 bases, leaving 17 bases between the germline ends. The CDR3 is made up of 13 amino acids. The V gene's germline CDR1 is SGHRS and CDR2 YFSETQ. DNA for the CDR3: TGCGCCAGCCGTCCTAGTGGGGGAAGCGAGCAGTACTTC. Its translation is CASRPSGGSEQYF.

This chain connects TRBV9 to TRBJ2-3, with 14 positions matching TRBD2. Germline CDR1 reads SGDLS; CDR2 reads YYNGEE. J gave up 6 bases and V 4 bases, and 13 bases lay outside the gene matches. The CDR3 is 18 residues long. The CDR3 is CASSLGLAGAQLGDTQYF. The CDR3 DNA sequence: TGTGCCAGCAGCTTGGGACTAGCGGGGGCACAACTCGGGGATACGCAGTATTTT.

The chain couples TRBV12-3 or TRBV12-4 to TRBJ2-7, with 7 positions matching TRBD1. The J segment lost 5 bases and the V segment lost 5 bases, leaving 9 bases of the junction unmatched. This CDR3 contains 14 residues. In nucleotides, the CDR3 is TGTGCCAGCAGTCTGGACCCTACAGGGGACGAGCAGTACTTC. It codes for CASSLDPTGDEQYF.

The genes are TRBV18 and TRBJ2-1, with D perhaps matching TRBD1 (5 bases). The germline gives CDR1 KGHSH, CDR2 LQKENI. The CDR3 has 13 amino acids. V lost 3 bases, J lost 6 bases, and 9 bases lay in between. The CDR3 protein is CASSPRVLNEQFF. The CDR3 bases are TGTGCCAGCTCACCCAGGGTCCTCAATGAGCAGTTCTTC.